A selection of T cell receptor beta chains follows, all from one sample in a study of T cell responses to AZD1222 COVID-19 vaccine. Repertoires were generated with immunoSEQ multiplex PCR, while TCRdb's copy carries only in-frame clones and drops some. The sample includes about 140,000 clones, about nine tenths of them seen just once. The sample in question was peripheral blood, obtained 28 days after the second AZD1222 dose. The receptors shown here come from an adult who received the AZD1222 COVID-19 vaccine. Each CDR3 is given with its conserved first and last residue. The D gene is left open where the match is weak. For some rows the clone size is stated as once, few or many, or as a class when expanded; others skip it.

d_gene,v_gene,abundance,j_gene,CDR3aa,CDR3nt
-,TRBV4-2,once,TRBJ1-2,CASSQDYGPSNYGYTF,TGTGCCAGCAGCCAAGATTACGGGCCGTCTAACTATGGCTACACCTTC
-,TRBV5-6,-,TRBJ1-2,CASSERYYGYTF,TGTGCCAGCAGCGAAAGGTACTATGGCTACACCTTC
TRBD2,TRBV28,-,TRBJ2-3,CASRSTSGTSFRYTQYF,TGTGCCAGCAGGTCGACTAGCGGGACTTCCTTCAGGTATACGCAGTATTTT
TRBD2,TRBV24-1,-,TRBJ2-1,CATDPGSGLYNEQFF,TGTGCCACCGACCCGGGTAGCGGGTTATACAATGAGCAGTTCTTC
-,TRBV27,-,TRBJ1-2,CASSLSGRRNYGYTF,TGTGCCAGCAGTTTATCGGGCAGGAGGAACTATGGCTACACCTTC
-,TRBV5-1,once,TRBJ2-7,CASSLGGGLEQYF,TGCGCCAGCAGCTTGGGAGGGGGATTAGAGCAGTACTTC
-,TRBV30,-,TRBJ1-1,CAWSEMGQGEAFF,TGTGCCTGGAGCGAGATGGGGCAGGGTGAAGCTTTCTTT
-,TRBV20-1,-,TRBJ1-6,CSASGSGGPLHF,TGCAGTGCTAGTGGTTCGGGCGGACCCCTCCACTTT
-,TRBV6-5,once,TRBJ1-6,CASSYGQGNSPLHF,TGTGCCAGCAGTTATGGGCAGGGGAATTCACCCCTCCACTTT
TRBD2,TRBV4-3,-,TRBJ2-1,CASSRTSREQFF,TGCGCCAGCAGCCGGACTAGTCGTGAGCAGTTCTTC
TRBD2,TRBV19,-,TRBJ2-3,CASSRTSGPTDTQYF,TGTGCCAGTAGTAGGACTAGCGGCCCCACAGATACGCAGTATTTT
-,TRBV28,few,TRBJ2-7,CASSFRGNFRLGEQYF,TGTGCCAGCAGTTTCCGGGGGAATTTTAGGCTGGGGGAGCAGTACTTC
-,TRBV28,-,TRBJ1-5,CASMLQGQPQHF,TGTGCCAGCATGTTACAGGGTCAGCCCCAGCATTTT
-,TRBV5-4,-,TRBJ2-5,CASSGGLEETQYF,TGTGCCAGCAGCGGAGGACTGGAAGAGACCCAGTACTTC
TRBD2,TRBV28,-,TRBJ2-3,CASKEPGGGTDTQYF,TGTGCCAGCAAAGAGCCGGGAGGAGGCACAGATACGCAGTATTTT
TRBD1,TRBV28,-,TRBJ1-2,CASSLMSRQGVGYTF,TGTGCCAGCAGTTTAATGAGTAGGCAGGGGGTGGGCTACACCTTC
-,TRBV2,-,TRBJ1-5,CASSEEGPGARQPQHF,TGTGCCAGCAGTGAAGAGGGTCCGGGGGCGCGACAGCCCCAGCATTTT
-,TRBV10-3,-,TRBJ2-3,CAISGGSARDTQYF,TGTGCCATCAGTGGAGGATCAGCGAGGGATACGCAGTATTTT
TRBD2,TRBV5-1,-,TRBJ2-5,CASSWEGRETQYF,TGCGCCAGCAGCTGGGAGGGGAGGGAGACCCAGTACTTC
-,TRBV3-1/TRBV3-2,-,TRBJ1-5,CASSQEPNQPQHF,TGTGCCAGCAGCCAAGAACCGAATCAGCCCCAGCATTTT
-,TRBV5-5,-,TRBJ2-3,CASSLEGGASTDTQYF,TGTGCCAGCAGCTTGGAGGGCGGGGCTAGCACAGATACGCAGTATTTT
-,TRBV11-3,-,TRBJ2-1,CASSLVFNNEQFF,TGTGCCAGCAGCTTAGTTTTCAACAATGAGCAGTTCTTC